This T cell receptor beta chain was recovered during a study of regulatory T cells in long-lasting Graves disease. Study background: The antithyroid drugs taken by newly diagnosed Graves' patients had been used for under 3 months. Study results and caveats: Favored usage of TRBV28, TRBJ1-2 and TRBJ2-5 was recorded in persistent disease.

iRepertoire HTBI primers and Arm-PCR of CDR3 regions built TCR beta libraries. TCRdb re-derived calls from the multiplex PCR reads in MiXCR, one entry per CDR3 protein. The repertoire holds 370,000 or so distinct CDR3 sequences, with around 16% as singletons. Time point meaning: newly diagnosed GD, antithyroid drugs for less than 3 months. RNA extracted from PBMCs served as the sequencing template. The sample holds many counts of this clonotype. Antigen: not known. The CDR3 length is 14 residues. The germline gives CDR1 SGHAT, CDR2 FQDESV (reference sequence). Trimming removed 0 bases at V and 4 bases at J, with 8 bases between. This sample also belongs to another study, concerning T cells in Graves' hyperthyroidism and ophthalmopathy. That work contributes: Ophthalmopathy stood apart from stable hyperthyroidism in a 13 V-J model.

J is TRBJ2-3 and V is TRBV11-1, with unresolved D. The sample was peripheral blood mononuclear cells (PBMCs), taken at new diagnosis, from a patient treated with antithyroid drugs. This TCR derives from a woman between 18 and 29 years old with Graves disease. This CDR3 is CASSLAAVADTQYF. The CDR3 bases are TGTGCCAGCAGCTTAGCCGCTGTGGCAGATACGCAGTATTTT.